This TCR beta chain was found in a study of blood T cells in healthy people across ages. Whole-study results and caveats: From one million sequenced T cells, diversity estimates were lower bounds. With age, beta diversity per million T cells declined roughly linearly, significantly by 30 to 40.

Concerning this clonotype: As yet, its antigen is unknown.

Donors ranged from about 6 to 90 years old and were healthy Caucasians in Russia. A sample-barcoded 5' primer and a J-beta primer mix were used in a second PCR of roughly 6 to 12 cycles. TCRdb reprocessed the 5' RACE reads via MiXCR and lists one record per CDR3 protein. The sample yields roughly 900,000 distinct CDR3 sequences, approximately 49% seen once. V lost 5 bases and J lost 3, with 11 bases in between. The germline CDR1 and CDR2 sequences are SGHTA and FQGNSA. This CDR3 spans 13 amino acids. The receptor was isolated from a man aged 30 to 45 in good health. The V and J genes are TRBV7-2 and TRBJ2-7; D not resolved. Sequenced input: blood. CDR3 bases: TGTGCCAGCAGCCCCCCTGCCGACTACGAGCAGTACTTC. Its translation is CASSPPADYEQYF.